What follows describes a single TCR beta chain. The antigen remains undetermined. The data were taken from a study of response to subunit inactivated influenza vaccine. Points from the study as a whole: Each seasonal influenza vaccination, the authors suggested, recruits few new T cells.

J gave up 3 bases and V 1 base, and 4 bases lay outside the gene matches. This CDR3 comprises 15 residues. Germline V gene data show CDR1 as MNHEY and CDR2 as SVGAGI. TCRdb recomputed calls from the RT-PCR reads with MiXCR, one row per CDR3 protein. The sample has around 520,000 distinct CDR3 sequences, about 25% seen once. This clonotype was sampled from a man aged 45-65 years who received an inactivated influenza vaccine. The sample was CD4+ T cells sorted from PBMCs, taken more than 4 days after vaccination. This sequence joins TRBV6-5 and TRBJ1-2; 8 nucleotides agree with TRBD1. This CDR3 reads CASSYLSGGYYGYTF. CDR3 in DNA: TGTGCCAGCAGTTACTTGTCAGGGGGCTACTATGGCTACACCTTC.